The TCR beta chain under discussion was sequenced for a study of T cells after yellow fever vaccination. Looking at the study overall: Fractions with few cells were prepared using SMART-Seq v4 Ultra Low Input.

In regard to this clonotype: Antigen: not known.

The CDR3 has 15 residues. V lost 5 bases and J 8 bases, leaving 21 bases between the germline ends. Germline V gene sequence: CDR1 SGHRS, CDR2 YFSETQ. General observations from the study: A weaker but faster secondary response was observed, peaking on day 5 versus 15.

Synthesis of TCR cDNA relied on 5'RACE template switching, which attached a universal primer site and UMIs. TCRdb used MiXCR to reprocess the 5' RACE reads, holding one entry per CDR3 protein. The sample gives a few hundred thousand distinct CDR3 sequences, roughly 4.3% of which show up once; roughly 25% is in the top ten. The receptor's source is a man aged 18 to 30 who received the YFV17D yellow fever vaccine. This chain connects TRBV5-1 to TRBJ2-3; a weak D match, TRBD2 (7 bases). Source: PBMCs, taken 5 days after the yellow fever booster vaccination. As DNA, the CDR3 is TGCGCCAGCAGACGTGTTTCGGGGGGCAATGCTACGCAGTATTTT. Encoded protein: CASRRVSGGNATQYF.